This T cell receptor beta chain was recovered during a study of beta chain features in type 1 diabetes. On this clone itself: The target antigen is unknown.

Isolated RNA was reverse transcribed in full, so expressed TCRB transcripts were sequenced. Only in-frame clones appear in the TCRdb table, and some are missing; sequencing was by immunoSEQ multiplex PCR. The sample yields around 340,000 clones, over 7% seen once. Study outcomes and limitations: Within each of all four CD4+ subsets, Type 1 diabetes patients had TCRB CDR3s that were moderately but significantly shorter.

The TCR originated in a man aged 25-45 years with type 1 diabetes. Source material: central memory CD4+ T cells from blood.

The CDR3 spells CASKLTSNQETQYF. The CDR3 DNA reads as TGTGCCAGCAAGCTGACAAGTAATCAAGAGACCCAGTACTTC. The V gene is TRBV2, the J gene TRBJ2-5; D is unclear. Germline lookup yields CDR1 SNHLY and CDR2 FYNNEI. CDR3 length: 14 residues. V was cut by 7 bases and J by 2 bases, with 14 bases left in between.